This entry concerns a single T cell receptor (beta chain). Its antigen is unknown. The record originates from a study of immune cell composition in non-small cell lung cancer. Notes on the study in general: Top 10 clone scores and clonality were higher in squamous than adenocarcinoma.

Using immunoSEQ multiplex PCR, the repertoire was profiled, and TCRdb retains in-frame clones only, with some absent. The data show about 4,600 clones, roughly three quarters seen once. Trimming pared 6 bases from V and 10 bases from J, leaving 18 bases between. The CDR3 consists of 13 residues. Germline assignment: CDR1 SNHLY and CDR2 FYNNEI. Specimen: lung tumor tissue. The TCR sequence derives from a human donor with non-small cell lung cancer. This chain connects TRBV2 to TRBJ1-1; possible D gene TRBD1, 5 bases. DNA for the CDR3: TGTGCCAGCAGAAAGGATTCCCAGGGTATAGCTTTCTTT. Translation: CASRKDSQGIAFF.